These T cell receptor beta chains were read from a single sample in a study of T-cell reconstitution after alpha-beta-depleted transplantation in children. MiXCR was run by TCRdb on the PCR reads, yielding one entry per CDR3 protein. In the table there are roughly 50,000 distinct CDR3 sequences, 44% of which are singletons. Specimen: PBMCs, mostly from graft donor cells, collected 360 days after TCRalphabeta/CD19-depleted stem cell transplant. These receptors were taken from a male patient aged 10-17 years who had a stem cell transplant for acute lymphoblastic leukemia, so the T cells may come from the graft donor. CDR3s include the opening cysteine and the closing phenylalanine or tryptophan. D genes are given only for firm matches. Expanded clones are given a class, and other clones once, few, many or no size at all.

>TRBJ2-5|NA|TRBV3-1|few
CASRVAQESQTQYF
TGTGCCAGCAGAGTAGCCCAGGAGTCACAGACCCAGTACTTC
>TRBJ2-1|TRBD2|TRBV29-1|once
CSAEDLIAGGRYNEQFF
TGCAGCGCCGAAGACCTTATAGCGGGAGGGAGGTACAATGAGCAGTTCTTC
>TRBJ2-7|NA|TRBV28|NA
CASSSGVYYEQYF
TGTGCCAGCAGTTCCGGAGTATACTACGAGCAGTACTTC
>TRBJ2-7|TRBD1|TRBV28|NA
CASSLDRLSSYEQYF
TGTGCCAGCAGCCTGGACAGGCTGAGCTCCTACGAGCAGTACTTC
>TRBJ2-5|NA|TRBV29-1|NA
CSVVIMETQYF
TGCAGCGTTGTGATTATGGAGACCCAGTACTTC
>TRBJ2-4|NA|TRBV27|few
CASSFRAKNIQYF
TGTGCCAGCAGTTTCCGAGCCAAAAACATTCAGTACTTC
>TRBJ2-3|TRBD1|TRBV12-3/TRBV12-4|NA
CASSLRDRDTTDTQYF
TGTGCCAGCAGTTTACGGGACAGGGACACCACAGATACGCAGTATTTT
>TRBJ2-2|TRBD1|TRBV7-6|NA
CASSGRDRLNTGELFF
TGTGCCAGCAGCGGACGGGACAGGTTGAACACCGGGGAGCTGTTTTTT
>TRBJ2-3|NA|TRBV5-1|NA
CASSLWSLQGFGGTDTQYF
TGCGCCAGCAGCTTGTGGTCTTTACAGGGCTTCGGGGGCACAGATACGCAGTATTTT
>TRBJ2-3|TRBD1|TRBV28|NA
CASSIRGRGTDTQYF
TGTGCCAGCAGTATCAGGGGGCGAGGCACAGATACGCAGTATTTT
>TRBJ2-7|TRBD1|TRBV7-7|NA
CASSLSQGVYEQYF
TGTGCTAGCAGCTTAAGCCAGGGGGTTTACGAGCAGTACTTC
>TRBJ1-5|NA|TRBV6-1|NA
CATRAPYSNQPQHF
TGTGCCACCAGAGCCCCTTATAGCAATCAGCCCCAGCATTTT
>TRBJ2-7|TRBD2|TRBV9|NA
CASSVTPSGGDDEQYF
TGTGCCAGCAGCGTAACCCCTAGCGGGGGGGATGACGAGCAGTACTTC
>TRBJ2-2|TRBD2|TRBV20-1|NA
CSAGGGDYGELFF
TGCAGTGCTGGGGGGGGAGATTACGGGGAGCTGTTTTTT
>TRBJ2-7|NA|TRBV24-1|NA
CATSGHRVSYEQYF
TGTGCCACCAGTGGGCACAGGGTCTCCTACGAGCAGTACTTC
>TRBJ2-1|NA|TRBV4-2|NA
CASSQEGVRGEQFF
TGTGCCAGCAGCCAAGAGGGCGTGAGGGGTGAGCAGTTCTTC
>TRBJ2-7|NA|TRBV6-5|few
CASSYVVGHEQYF
TGTGCCAGCAGTTACGTGGTCGGTCACGAGCAGTACTTC
>TRBJ2-1|NA|TRBV5-1|NA
CASSLVRGSEQFF
TGCGCCAGCAGCTTGGTTCGGGGGAGTGAGCAGTTCTTC
>TRBJ2-3|NA|TRBV29-1|few
CSVEGWVGTDTQYF
TGCAGCGTTGAAGGCTGGGTTGGTACAGATACGCAGTATTTT
>TRBJ1-3|NA|TRBV29-1|few
CSVDTPGNTIYF
TGCAGCGTTGACACTCCTGGAAACACCATATATTTT
>TRBJ1-4|NA|TRBV7-9|NA
CASSPLEATTNEKLFF
TGTGCCAGCAGCCCGCTCGAGGCTACGACTAATGAAAAACTGTTTTTT
>TRBJ2-2|NA|TRBV7-8|NA
CASSLTQSGELFF
TGTGCCAGCAGCCTGACCCAGAGCGGGGAGCTGTTTTTT
>TRBJ1-3|NA|TRBV6-1|NA
CATTKGFGNTIYF
TGTGCCACGACGAAGGGGTTTGGAAACACCATATATTTT
>TRBJ2-7|TRBD2|TRBV7-8|NA
CASSLARAGVREQYF
TGTGCCAGCAGCTTAGCTCGGGCGGGGGTTCGAGAGCAGTACTTC
>TRBJ2-7|TRBD1|TRBV28|NA
CASRGQGDHEQYF
TGTGCCAGCAGAGGACAGGGGGACCACGAGCAGTACTTC
>TRBJ1-2|NA|TRBV4-1|many
CASSQIRQGAGYTF
TGCGCCAGCAGCCAGATTAGGCAGGGAGCTGGCTACACCTTC
>TRBJ2-3|NA|TRBV11-2|once
CASSSVGWDTDTQYF
TGTGCCAGCAGCTCAGTAGGCTGGGACACAGATACGCAGTATTTT
>TRBJ2-4|TRBD2|TRBV28|NA
CASSPRTSGSGNIQYF
TGTGCCAGCAGTCCTCGTACTAGCGGGAGTGGAAACATTCAGTACTTC
>TRBJ2-1|NA|TRBV24-1|NA
CATSEPLKADSNEQFF
TGTGCCACCAGTGAGCCGCTAAAGGCGGATTCCAATGAGCAGTTCTTC
>TRBJ1-1|NA|TRBV2|NA
CASCGGGPEAFF
TGTGCCAGCTGCGGAGGAGGGCCTGAAGCTTTCTTT
>TRBJ2-7|NA|TRBV5-1|NA
CASSLTRPGSYEQYF
TGCGCCAGCAGCTTGACTAGACCGGGCTCCTACGAGCAGTACTTC
>TRBJ1-2|TRBD1|TRBV12-3/TRBV12-4|NA
CASSFPGQGGYTF
TGTGCCAGCAGTTTCCCGGGACAGGGGGGCTACACCTTC
>TRBJ2-2|NA|TRBV9|NA
CASSPRGEGGELFF
TGTGCCAGCAGCCCGAGGGGGGAAGGCGGGGAGCTGTTTTTT
>TRBJ2-5|TRBD2|TRBV7-9|NA
CASSPGGASETQYF
TGTGCCAGCAGCCCCGGGGGGGCTTCAGAGACCCAGTACTTC
>TRBJ2-1|NA|TRBV29-1|NA
CSVEEAGVEQFF
TGCAGCGTTGAAGAGGCTGGGGTTGAGCAGTTCTTC
>TRBJ2-3|NA|TRBV2|NA
CASSERGRSPDTQYF
TGTGCCAGCAGTGAACGGGGGCGGAGTCCAGATACGCAGTATTTT
>TRBJ2-1|TRBD2|TRBV6-1|many
CASSPISGGYNEQFF
TGTGCCAGCAGTCCTATTAGCGGGGGCTACAATGAGCAGTTCTTC
>TRBJ2-3|NA|TRBV7-8|few
CASSLNPSILEYF
TGTGCCAGCAGCTTAAACCCGAGTATTCTGGAGTATTTT
>TRBJ1-5|TRBD1|TRBV3-1|NA
CASSQTGDQPQHF
TGTGCCAGCAGCCAGACAGGGGATCAGCCCCAGCATTTT
>TRBJ2-1|NA|TRBV3-1|NA
CASSHRSIRPYNEQFF
TGTGCCAGCAGCCACCGAAGTATCCGCCCCTACAATGAGCAGTTCTTC
>TRBJ2-3|NA|TRBV7-6|many
CASSLETDTQYF
TGTGCCAGCAGCTTAGAAACAGATACGCAGTATTTT
>TRBJ2-5|NA|TRBV12-3/TRBV12-4|few
CASSLALGSRWETQYF
TGTGCCAGCAGTTTAGCGCTGGGGTCAAGATGGGAGACCCAGTACTTC
>TRBJ2-7|NA|TRBV12-3/TRBV12-4|few
CASSPLGTSGEQYF
TGTGCCAGCAGCCCACTAGGGACCTCTGGGGAGCAGTACTTC
>TRBJ1-4|TRBD1|TRBV9|NA
CASSVGGRGNEKLFF
TGTGCCAGCAGCGTAGGCGGCAGGGGGAATGAAAAACTGTTTTTT
>TRBJ2-7|TRBD2|TRBV2|few
CASSGLQRGGLYEQYF
TGTGCCAGCAGCGGACTACAGCGGGGGGGCCTGTACGAGCAGTACTTC
>TRBJ2-1|NA|TRBV7-8|NA
CASSLAPPGEQFF
TGTGCCAGCAGCTTAGCCCCGCCGGGTGAGCAGTTCTTC
>TRBJ2-7|NA|TRBV4-1|NA
CASSQVGAYEQYF
TGCGCCAGCAGCCAAGTCGGTGCCTACGAGCAGTACTTC
>TRBJ2-2|NA|TRBV6-5|NA
CASAVNTGELFF
TGTGCCAGCGCGGTGAACACCGGGGAGCTGTTTTTT
>TRBJ2-3|NA|TRBV11-2|NA
CASSPYPTATDTQYF
TGTGCCAGCAGCCCCTACCCGACAGCCACAGATACGCAGTATTTT
>TRBJ2-1|TRBD2|TRBV28|few
CASSFLLAGSNEQFF
TGTGCCAGCAGTTTTCTTCTAGCGGGGAGCAATGAGCAGTTCTTC